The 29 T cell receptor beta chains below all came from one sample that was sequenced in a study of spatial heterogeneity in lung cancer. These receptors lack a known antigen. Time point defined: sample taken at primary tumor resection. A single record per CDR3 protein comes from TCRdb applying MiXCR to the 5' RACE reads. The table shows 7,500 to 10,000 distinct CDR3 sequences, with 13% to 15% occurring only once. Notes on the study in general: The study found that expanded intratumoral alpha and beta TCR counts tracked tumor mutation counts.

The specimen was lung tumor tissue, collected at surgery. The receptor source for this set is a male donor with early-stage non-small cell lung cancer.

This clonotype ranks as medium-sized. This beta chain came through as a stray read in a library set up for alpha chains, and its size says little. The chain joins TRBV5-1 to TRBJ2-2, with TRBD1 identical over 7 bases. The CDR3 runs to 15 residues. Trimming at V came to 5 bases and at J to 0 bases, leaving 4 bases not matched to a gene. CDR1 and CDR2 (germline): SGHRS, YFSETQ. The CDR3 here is CASRTGTPNTGELFF. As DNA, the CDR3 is TGCGCCAGCAGGACAGGGACGCCGAACACCGGGGAGCTGTTTTTT.

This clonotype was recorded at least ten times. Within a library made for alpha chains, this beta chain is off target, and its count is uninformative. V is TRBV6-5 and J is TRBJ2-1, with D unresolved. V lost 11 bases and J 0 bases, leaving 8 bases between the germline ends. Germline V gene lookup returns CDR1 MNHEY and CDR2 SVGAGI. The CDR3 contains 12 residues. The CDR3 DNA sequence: TGTGCCGTGCTAAGCTCCTACAATGAGCAGTTCTTC. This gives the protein CAVLSSYNEQFF.

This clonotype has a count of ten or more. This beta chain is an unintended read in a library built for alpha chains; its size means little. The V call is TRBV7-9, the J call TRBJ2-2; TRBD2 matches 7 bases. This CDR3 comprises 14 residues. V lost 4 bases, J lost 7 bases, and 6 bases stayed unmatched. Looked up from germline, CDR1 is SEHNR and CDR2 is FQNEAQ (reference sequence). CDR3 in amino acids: CASSSQREVGELFF. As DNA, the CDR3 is TGTGCCAGCAGCTCGCAGCGGGAAGTCGGGGAGCTGTTTTTT.

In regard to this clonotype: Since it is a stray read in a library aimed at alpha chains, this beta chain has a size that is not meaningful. The CDR3 sequence is CASRVRQYV. DNA of the CDR3: TGCGCCAGCAGGGTACGGCAGTACGTC. V is TRBV23-1 and J is TRBJ2-7, with unresolved D. TRBV23-1 is an ORF; its function is uncertain. V shed 6 bases and J shed 9 bases, with 6 bases lying between them. The length of the CDR3 is 9 residues.

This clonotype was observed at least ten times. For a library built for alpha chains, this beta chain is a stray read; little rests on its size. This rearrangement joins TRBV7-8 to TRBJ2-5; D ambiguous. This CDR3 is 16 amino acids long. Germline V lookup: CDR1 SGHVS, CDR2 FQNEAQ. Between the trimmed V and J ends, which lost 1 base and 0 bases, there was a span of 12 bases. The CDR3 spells CASSLGLWVHQETQYF. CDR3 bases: TGTGCCAGCAGCTTAGGTTTATGGGTCCACCAAGAGACCCAGTACTTC.

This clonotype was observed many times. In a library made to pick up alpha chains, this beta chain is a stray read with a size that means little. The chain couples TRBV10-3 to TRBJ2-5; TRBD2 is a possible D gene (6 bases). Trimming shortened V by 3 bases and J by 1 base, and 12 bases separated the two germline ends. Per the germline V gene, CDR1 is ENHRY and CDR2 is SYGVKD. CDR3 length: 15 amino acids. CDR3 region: CAISESISGQETQYF. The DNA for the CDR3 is TGTGCCATCAGTGAATCGATTAGCGGCCAAGAGACCCAGTACTTC.

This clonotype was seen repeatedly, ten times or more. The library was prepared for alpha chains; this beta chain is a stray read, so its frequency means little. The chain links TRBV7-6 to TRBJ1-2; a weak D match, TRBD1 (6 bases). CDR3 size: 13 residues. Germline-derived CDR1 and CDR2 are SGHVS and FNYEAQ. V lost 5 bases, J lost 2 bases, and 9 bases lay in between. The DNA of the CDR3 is TGTGCCAGCAGCCCAGGGGACAACTATGGCTACACCTTC. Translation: CASSPGDNYGYTF.

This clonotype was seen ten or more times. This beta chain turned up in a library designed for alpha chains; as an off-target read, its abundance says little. CDR3 region: CASSLVGLAGTDTQYF. In DNA, the CDR3 is TGTGCCAGCAGCTTAGTGGGCCTAGCGGGCACAGATACGCAGTATTTT. The V and J genes are TRBV7-9 and TRBJ2-3; 7 bases line up with TRBD2. The CDR3 is 16 residues long. The germline CDR1 and CDR2 sequences are SEHNR and FQNEAQ (reference sequence). Trimming removed 1 base from V and 1 base from J; junction bases left unmatched: 5.

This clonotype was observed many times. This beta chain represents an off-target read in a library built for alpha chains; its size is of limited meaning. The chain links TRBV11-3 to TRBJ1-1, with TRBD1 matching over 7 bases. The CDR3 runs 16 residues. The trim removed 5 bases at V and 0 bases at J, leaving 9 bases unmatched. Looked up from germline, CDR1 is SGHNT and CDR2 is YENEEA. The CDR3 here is CASSPTPGQMNTEAFF. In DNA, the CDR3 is TGTGCCAGCAGCCCTACTCCGGGACAGATGAACACTGAAGCTTTCTTT.

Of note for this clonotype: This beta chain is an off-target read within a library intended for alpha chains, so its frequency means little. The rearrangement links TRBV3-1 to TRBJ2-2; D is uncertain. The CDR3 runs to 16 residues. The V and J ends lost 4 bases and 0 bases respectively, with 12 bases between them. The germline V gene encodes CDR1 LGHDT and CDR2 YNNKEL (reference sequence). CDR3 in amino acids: CASSPRTSANTGELFF. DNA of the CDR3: TGTGCCAGCAGCCCACGGACCTCCGCGAACACCGGGGAGCTGTTTTTT.

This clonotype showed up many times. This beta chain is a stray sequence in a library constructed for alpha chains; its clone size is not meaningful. As DNA, the CDR3 is TGTGCCACCAGTGCGCTAGCGGGAGGCACAGATACGCAGTATTTT. It is translated as CATSALAGGTDTQYF. V is TRBV24-1 and J is TRBJ2-3, with 10 positions matching TRBD2. This CDR3 has 15 amino acids. Germline loops: CDR1 KGHDR, CDR2 SFDVKD. After removal of 5 bases from V and 1 base from J, the junction contained 2 bases not matched to a gene.

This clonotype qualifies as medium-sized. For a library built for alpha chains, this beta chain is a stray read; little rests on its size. CDR3 amino acids: CASSRQTESYNEQFF. CDR3 nucleotide sequence: TGTGCCAGCAGCCGACAGACGGAGTCCTACAATGAGCAGTTCTTC. The gene calls are TRBV9 and TRBJ2-1, with D perhaps TRBD1 (5 bases). V lost 4 bases and J lost 1, with 12 bases in between. The CDR3 loop spans 15 amino acids. CDR1 and CDR2 (germline): SGDLS, YYNGEE.

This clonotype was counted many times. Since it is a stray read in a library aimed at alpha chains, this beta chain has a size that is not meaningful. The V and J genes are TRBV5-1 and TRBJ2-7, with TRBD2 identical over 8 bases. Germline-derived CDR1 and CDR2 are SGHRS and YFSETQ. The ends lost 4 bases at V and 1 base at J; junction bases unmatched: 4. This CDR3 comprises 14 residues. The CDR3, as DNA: TGCGCCAGCAGCCGGCGGGGGGAGTCCTACGAGCAGTACTTC. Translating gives CASSRRGESYEQYF.

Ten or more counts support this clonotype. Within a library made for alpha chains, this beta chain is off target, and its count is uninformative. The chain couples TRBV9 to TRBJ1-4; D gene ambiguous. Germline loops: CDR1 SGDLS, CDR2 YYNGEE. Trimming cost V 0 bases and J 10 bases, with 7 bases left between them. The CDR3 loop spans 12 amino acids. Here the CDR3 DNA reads TGTGCCAGCAGCGTAGACGGAGCAAAACTGTTTTTT. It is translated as CASSVDGAKLFF.

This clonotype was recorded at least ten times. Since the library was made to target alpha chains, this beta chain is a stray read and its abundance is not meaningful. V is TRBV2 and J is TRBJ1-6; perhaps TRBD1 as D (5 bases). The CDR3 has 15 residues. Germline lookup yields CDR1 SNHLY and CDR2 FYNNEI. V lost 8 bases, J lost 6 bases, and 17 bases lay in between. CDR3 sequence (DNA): TGTGCCAGCCTTAACGAACGCGGGGCTAATTCACCCCTCCACTTT. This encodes CASLNERGANSPLHF.

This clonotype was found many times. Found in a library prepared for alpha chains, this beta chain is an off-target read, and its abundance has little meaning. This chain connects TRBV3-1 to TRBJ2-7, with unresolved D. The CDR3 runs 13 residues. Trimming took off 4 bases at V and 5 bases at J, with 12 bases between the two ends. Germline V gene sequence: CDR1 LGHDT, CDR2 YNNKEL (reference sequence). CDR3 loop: CASSPDDPDEQYF. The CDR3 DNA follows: TGTGCCAGCAGCCCGGACGACCCCGACGAGCAGTACTTC.

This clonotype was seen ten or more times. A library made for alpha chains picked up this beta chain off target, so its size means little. CDR3 bases: TGTGCCAGCAGCTTAGTGTTACAACAAGAGACCCAGTACTTC. Its protein product is CASSLVLQQETQYF. This chain joins TRBV7-9 and TRBJ2-5, with D uncertain. The germline V gene encodes CDR1 SEHNR and CDR2 FQNEAQ (reference sequence). Trimming removed 1 base from V and 2 bases from J, with 8 bases in between. The CDR3 consists of 14 residues.

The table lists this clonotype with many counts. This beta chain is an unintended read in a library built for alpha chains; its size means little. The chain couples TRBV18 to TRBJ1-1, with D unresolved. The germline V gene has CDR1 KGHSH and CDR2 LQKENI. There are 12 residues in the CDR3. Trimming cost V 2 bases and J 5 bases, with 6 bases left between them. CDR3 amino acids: CASSPAGTEAFF. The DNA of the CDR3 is TGTGCCAGCTCACCAGCAGGTACTGAAGCTTTCTTT.

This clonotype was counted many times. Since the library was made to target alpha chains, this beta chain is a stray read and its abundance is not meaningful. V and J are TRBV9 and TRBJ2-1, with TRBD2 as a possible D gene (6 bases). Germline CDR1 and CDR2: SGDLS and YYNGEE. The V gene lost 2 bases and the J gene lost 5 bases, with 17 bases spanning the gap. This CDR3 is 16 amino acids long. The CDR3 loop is CASSVSAGTFNNEQFF. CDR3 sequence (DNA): TGTGCCAGCAGCGTCAGTGCCGGGACTTTTAACAATGAGCAGTTCTTC.

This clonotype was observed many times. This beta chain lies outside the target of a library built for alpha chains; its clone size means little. The CDR3 DNA reads TGTGCCAGCAGTCCCCCCCCAGAAAAGCGGGAGATTAGGCGTTCGTCCTACAATGAGCAGTTCTTC. The encoded protein is CASSPPPEKREIRRSSYNEQFF. The V gene is TRBV12-3 or TRBV12-4, the J gene TRBJ2-1, with 8 bases that match TRBD2. The CDR3 spans 22 residues. V shed 5 bases and J 1 base; nucleotides not matched to a gene: 25.

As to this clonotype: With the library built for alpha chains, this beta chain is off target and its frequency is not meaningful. CDR3 bases: TGTGCCAGCAACGAACCGGGACAGGGGCCACGACCTCAGTACTTC. Amino acid sequence: CASNEPGQGPRPQYF. The chain uses TRBV28 and TRBJ2-5; 10 nucleotides match TRBD1. The CDR3 loop spans 15 amino acids. V trimming: 7 bases; J trimming: 11 bases; junction bases outside the gene matches: 16. CDR1 MDHEN and CDR2 SYDVKM come from the germline V gene.

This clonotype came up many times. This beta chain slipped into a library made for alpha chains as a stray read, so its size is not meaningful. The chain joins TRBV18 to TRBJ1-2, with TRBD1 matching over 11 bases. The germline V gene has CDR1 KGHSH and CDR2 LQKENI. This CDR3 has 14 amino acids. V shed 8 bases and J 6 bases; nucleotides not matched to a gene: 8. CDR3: CASNGQGAVDGYTF. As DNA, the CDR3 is TGTGCCAGCAACGGACAGGGGGCGGTAGATGGCTACACCTTC. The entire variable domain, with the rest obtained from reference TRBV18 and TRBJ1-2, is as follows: NAGVMQNPRHLVRRRGQEARLRCSPMKGHSHVYWYRQLPEEGLKFMVYLQKENIIDESGMPKERFSAEFPKEGPSILRIQQVVRGDSAAYFCASNGQGAVDGYTFGSGTRLTVV.

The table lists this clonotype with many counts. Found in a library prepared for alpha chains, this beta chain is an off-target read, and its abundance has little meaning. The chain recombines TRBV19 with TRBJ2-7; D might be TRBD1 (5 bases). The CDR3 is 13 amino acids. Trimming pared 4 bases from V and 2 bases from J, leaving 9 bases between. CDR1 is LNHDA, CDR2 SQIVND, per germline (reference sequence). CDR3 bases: TGTGCCAGTAGTAAGCAGGGTCCCTACGAGCAGTACTTC. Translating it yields CASSKQGPYEQYF.

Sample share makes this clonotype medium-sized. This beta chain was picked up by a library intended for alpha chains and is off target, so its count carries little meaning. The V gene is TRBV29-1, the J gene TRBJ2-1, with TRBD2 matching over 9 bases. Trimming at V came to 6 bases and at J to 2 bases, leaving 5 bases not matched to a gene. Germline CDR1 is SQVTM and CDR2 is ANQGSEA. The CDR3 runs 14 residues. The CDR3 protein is CSVVAGVTYNEQFF. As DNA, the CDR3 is TGCAGCGTAGTAGCGGGAGTAACCTACAATGAGCAGTTCTTC.

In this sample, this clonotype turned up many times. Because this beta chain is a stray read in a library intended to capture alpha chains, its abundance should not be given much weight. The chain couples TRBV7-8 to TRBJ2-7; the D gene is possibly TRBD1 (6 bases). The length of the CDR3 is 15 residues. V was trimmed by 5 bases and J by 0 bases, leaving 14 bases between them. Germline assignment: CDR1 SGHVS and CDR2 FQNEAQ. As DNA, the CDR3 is TGTGCCAGCAGCCCAATCCGGGACAACTCCTACGAGCAGTACTTC. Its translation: CASSPIRDNSYEQYF.

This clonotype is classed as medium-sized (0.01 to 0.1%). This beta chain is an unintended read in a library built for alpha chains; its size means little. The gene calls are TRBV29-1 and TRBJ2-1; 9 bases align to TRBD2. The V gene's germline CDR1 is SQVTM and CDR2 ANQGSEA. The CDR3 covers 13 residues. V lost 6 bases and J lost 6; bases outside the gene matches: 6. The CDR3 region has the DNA TGCAGCGTCGAGGGACTAGCAGGCAATGAGCAGTTCTTC. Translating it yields CSVEGLAGNEQFF.

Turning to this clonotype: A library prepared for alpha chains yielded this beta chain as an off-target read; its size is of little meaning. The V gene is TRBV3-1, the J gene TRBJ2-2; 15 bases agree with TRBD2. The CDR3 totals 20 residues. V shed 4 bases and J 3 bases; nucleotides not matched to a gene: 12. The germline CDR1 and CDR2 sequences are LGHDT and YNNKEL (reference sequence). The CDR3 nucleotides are TGTGCCAGCAGCCGCCACCTGGGACTAGCGGGAGGCCGTGACACCGGGGAGCTGTTTTTT. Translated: CASSRHLGLAGGRDTGELFF.

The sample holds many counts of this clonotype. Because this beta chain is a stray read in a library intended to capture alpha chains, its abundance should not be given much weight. CDR3 bases: TGCAGTGCTAGAGCAAGAGGGGAGCTGTTTTTT. Its protein product is CSARARGELFF. The chain has TRBV20-1 and TRBJ2-2; D not resolved. V was pared by 1 base and J by 8 bases, with 5 bases between. This CDR3 region has 11 residues. Germline V gives CDR1 DFQATT, CDR2 SNEGSKA (reference sequence).

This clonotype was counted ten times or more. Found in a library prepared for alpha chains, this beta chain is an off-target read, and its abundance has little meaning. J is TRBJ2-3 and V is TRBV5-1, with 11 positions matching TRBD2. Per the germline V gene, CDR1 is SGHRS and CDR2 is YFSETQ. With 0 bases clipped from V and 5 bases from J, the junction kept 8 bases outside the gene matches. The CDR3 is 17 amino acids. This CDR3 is CASSLAYLAGGIDTQYF. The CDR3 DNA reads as TGCGCCAGCAGCTTGGCCTATCTAGCGGGAGGAATAGATACGCAGTATTTT.